This entry lists 30 T cell receptor beta chains sequenced from one sample in a study of regulatory T cells in long-lasting Graves disease. The TCR beta library used iRepertoire HTBI primers with Arm-PCR amplification of CDR3. TCRdb redid the calling of the multiplex PCR reads with MiXCR, one entry per CDR3 protein. The sample shows almost 350,000 distinct CDR3 sequences, around 20% of them seen only once. This sample's time point: persistent/refractory GD, antithyroid drugs over 5 years with positive TRAb. RNA extracted from PBMCs served as the sequencing template. The sequencing here drew on peripheral blood mononuclear cells (PBMCs), taken when the disease was refractory, from a patient treated with antithyroid drugs. All receptors derive from a female donor with Graves disease.

This clonotype was recorded at least ten times. This rearrangement joins TRBV2 to TRBJ2-7; TRBD2 agrees at 10 bases. Germline assignment: CDR1 SNHLY and CDR2 FYNNEI. This CDR3 contains 17 residues. Trimming took 7 bases from V and 2 from J; bases not matched to a gene: 14. The CDR3 region has the DNA TGTGCCAGCAAGGGGCTAGCGGGAGAAAGAGTCACCTACGAGCAGTACTTC. Translating it yields CASKGLAGERVTYEQYF.

The genes are TRBV30 and TRBJ2-1; D is perhaps TRBD1 (5 bases). Germline loops: CDR1 GTSNPN, CDR2 SVGIG (reference sequence). Trimming took off 1 base at V and 0 bases at J, with 13 bases between the two ends. The CDR3 totals 16 residues. The CDR3 coding sequence is TGTGCCTGGAGTGGGTCCAGGGTAAGCTCCTACAATGAGCAGTTCTTC. As protein: CAWSGSRVSSYNEQFF.

In its sample, this clonotype was seen many times. This rearrangement joins TRBV29-1 to TRBJ1-2; D is unresolved. Germline V gives CDR1 SQVTM, CDR2 ANQGSEA. V shed 5 bases and J shed 8 bases, with 12 bases lying between them. The CDR3 is 11 residues long. CDR3 nucleotides: TGCAGCGTTAAGAAGACGGTAGGCTACACCTTC. Translating it yields CSVKKTVGYTF.

This clonotype was seen at least ten times. The chain couples TRBV11-2 to TRBJ2-7; 12 nucleotides agree with TRBD2. CDR3 size: 17 residues. Germline-derived CDR1 and CDR2 are SGHAT and FQNNGV. Trimming removed 5 bases from V and 4 bases from J; junction bases left unmatched: 12. CDR3 bases: TGTGCCAGCAGCCCAACTTCCCGGCTAGCGGGAGGGTACGAGCAGTACTTC. Amino acids: CASSPTSRLAGGYEQYF. Combining the CDR3 with reference TRBV11-2 and TRBJ2-7 gives the whole variable domain EAGVAQSPRYKIIEKRQSVAFWCNPISGHATLYWYQQILGQGPKLLIQFQNNGVVDDSQLPKDRFSAERLKGVDSTLKIQPAKLEDSAVYLCASSPTSRLAGGYEQYFGPGTRLTVT.

This clonotype was counted many times. This chain joins TRBV28 and TRBJ2-7, with unresolved D. The V and J ends lost 1 base and 1 base respectively, with 8 bases between them. Germline assignment: CDR1 MDHEN and CDR2 SYDVKM. The CDR3 is 14 amino acids. The CDR3 DNA sequence: TGTGCCAGCAGTTTATCTTGGCTATCCTACGAGCAGTACTTC. It yields the protein CASSLSWLSYEQYF.

Many counts were recorded for this clonotype. The rearrangement uses TRBV28 and TRBJ1-5, with D unclear. Between the trimmed V and J ends, which lost 3 bases and 0 bases, there was a span of 6 bases. Germline assignment: CDR1 MDHEN and CDR2 SYDVKM. The CDR3 is 14 amino acids. CDR3 protein: CASSLFGSNQPQHF. The CDR3 nucleotides are TGTGCCAGCAGTTTGTTCGGTAGCAATCAGCCCCAGCATTTT.

A few counts support this clonotype. The DNA for the CDR3 is TGTGCCAGCAGTTACAGAGGCGACCCATGGGATACGCAGTATTTT. This gives the protein CASSYRGDPWDTQYF. The V gene is TRBV6-2 or TRBV6-3, the J gene TRBJ2-3, with D uncertain. Per the germline V gene, CDR1 is MNHEY and CDR2 is SVGEGT. The CDR3 is made up of 15 amino acids. V was clipped by 2 bases and J by 6 bases, with 15 bases between them.

This clonotype came up many times. V usage is TRBV7-9 and J usage is TRBJ2-5; D remains unclear. CDR3 size: 11 residues. V gave up 6 bases and J gave up 4 bases, with 6 bases separating them. The germline V gene has CDR1 SEHNR and CDR2 FQNEAQ (reference sequence). As DNA, the CDR3 is TGTGCCAGCAGTTTCGGAGAGACCCAGTACTTC. Encoded protein: CASSFGETQYF.

There are many counts of this clonotype. The CDR3 is CASSAGQFASYTF. The DNA of the CDR3 is TGTGCCAGCAGCGCCGGACAGTTTGCAAGCTACACCTTC. This chain joins TRBV11-3 and TRBJ1-2; tentatively, D is TRBD1 (6 bases). The CDR3 length is 13 residues. The V gene's germline CDR1 is SGHNT and CDR2 YENEEA. V dropped 5 bases and J dropped 9 bases, with 16 bases sitting between them.

The J gene is TRBJ2-7, the V gene TRBV18; 9 nucleotides agree with TRBD1. The length of the CDR3 is 15 residues. CDR1 is KGHSH and CDR2 is LQKENI in the germline V gene. With V trimmed by 1 base and J by 4 bases, 5 bases remained unmatched. The CDR3 nucleotides are TGTGCCAGCTCACCACGGGACAGGGTCGTGTACGAGCAGTACTTC. Amino acid sequence: CASSPRDRVVYEQYF.

This clonotype was observed many times. The V call is TRBV19, the J call TRBJ1-2; D uncertain. Germline V CDR1 and CDR2: LNHDA, SQIVND (reference sequence). The V and J ends lost 3 bases and 1 base respectively, with 9 bases between them. The CDR3 covers 14 residues. For the CDR3, the DNA is TGTGCCAGTAGTATTCGTGGAATTAACTATGGCTACACCTTC. Translated, it gives CASSIRGINYGYTF.

CDR3 in DNA: TGTGCCAGCAGCTTAGGGGGGAATTTCCAAGAGACCCAGTACTTC. This sequence encodes CASSLGGNFQETQYF. This chain connects TRBV7-9 to TRBJ2-5; perhaps D is TRBD1 or TRBD2 (5 bases each). This CDR3 region has 15 residues. V was trimmed by 1 base and J by 1 base, leaving 10 bases between them. CDR1 is SEHNR, CDR2 FQNEAQ, per germline (reference sequence). Drawing the rest from reference TRBV7-9 and TRBJ2-5, the complete variable domain is DTGVSQNPRHKITKRGQNVTFRCDPISEHNRLYWYRQTLGQGPEFLTYFQNEAQLEKSRLLSDRFSAERPKGSFSTLEIQRTEQGDSAMYLCASSLGGNFQETQYFGPGTRLLVL.

The chain links TRBV5-1 to TRBJ2-5; D uncertain. V was clipped by 0 bases and J by 2 bases, with 11 bases between them. Germline V gene sequence: CDR1 SGHRS, CDR2 YFSETQ. CDR3 length: 15 residues. Here the CDR3 DNA reads TGCGCCAGCAGCTTGGATGGGCAGCCGCAAGAGACCCAGTACTTC. Translation: CASSLDGQPQETQYF.

Worth noting for this clonotype: Being one base from a much bigger clone, this may be a read error. The rearrangement links TRBV5-1 to TRBJ2-5; D unclear. Per the germline V gene, CDR1 is SGHRS and CDR2 is YFSETQ. The CDR3 sequence is 14 residues long. This chain's CDR3 is CASSSFTDQETQYF. Here the CDR3 DNA reads TGTGCCAGCAGCTCATTCACTGATCAAGAGACCCAGTACTTC.

This clonotype was counted ten times or more. The chain couples TRBV28 to TRBJ2-7; D unresolved. Trimming cost V 5 bases and J 3 bases, with 11 bases left between them. CDR3 length: 13 residues. Germline values: CDR1 MDHEN, CDR2 SYDVKM. The CDR3 DNA reads TGTGCCAGCAGTCTACCTAGGGTCTACGAGCAGTACTTC. Protein: CASSLPRVYEQYF.

In its sample, this clonotype was seen many times. This chain uses TRBV5-1 with TRBJ1-2; 9 positions match TRBD1. The V gene's germline CDR1 is SGHRS and CDR2 YFSETQ. The length of the CDR3 is 14 residues. V dropped 4 bases and J dropped 5; count of bases not matched to a gene: 6. Here the CDR3 DNA reads TGCGCCAGCAGCCGGACAGGGGACGGTTATGGCTACACCTTC. It yields the protein CASSRTGDGYGYTF.

The rearrangement uses TRBV7-9 and TRBJ2-7; 11 bases fit TRBD2. Germline CDR1 reads SEHNR; CDR2 reads FQNEAQ (reference sequence). The V segment lost 4 bases and the J segment 2 bases; nucleotides outside the gene matches: 4. The CDR3 has 15 amino acids. DNA for the CDR3: TGTGCCAGCAGCTACGGGACTAGCGGTCCCTACGAGCAGTACTTC. Amino acids: CASSYGTSGPYEQYF.

Details on this clonotype: A much bigger clone sits one base away, suggesting this may be a read error. This chain connects TRBV20-1 to TRBJ1-5; tentative D call: TRBD1 (6 bases). Germline V gives CDR1 DFQATT, CDR2 SNEGSKA (reference sequence). CDR3 length equals 12 residues. V lost 8 bases to trimming and J lost 7 bases, with 15 bases between them. The DNA for the CDR3 is TGCAGTACACCGGGGGCAGGGCAGCCCCAGCATTTT. This sequence encodes CSTPGAGQPQHF.

This clonotype was picked up a small number of times. This chain uses TRBV11-1 with TRBJ2-1; no reliable D call. Germline CDR1 SGHAT, CDR2 FQDESV (reference sequence). With 4 bases removed from V and 1 base from J, the gap between germline ends came to 5 bases. The CDR3 has 13 amino acids. The CDR3 nucleotides are TGTGCCAGCAGCTCCGGGTCCTACAATGAGCAGTTCTTC. Translating gives CASSSGSYNEQFF.

V is TRBV4-1 and J is TRBJ1-4; D unclear. Germline V gene lookup returns CDR1 MGHRA and CDR2 YSYEKL. This CDR3 spans 13 amino acids. Trimming shortened V by 4 bases and J by 4 bases, and 7 bases separated the two germline ends. The CDR3 loop reads CASSLAYNEKLFF. The CDR3 DNA reads as TGCGCCAGCAGCCTCGCTTATAATGAAAAACTGTTTTTT.

Only a few counts were recorded for this clonotype. The chain employs TRBV6-1 and TRBJ1-2; the match to TRBD1 covers 7 bases. This CDR3 has 14 residues. V trimming: 6 bases; J trimming: 4 bases; junction bases outside the gene matches: 8. Germline V gene lookup returns CDR1 MNHNS and CDR2 SASEGT. CDR3 sequence (DNA): TGTGCCAGCAGAAGGGGGCAGGGGTCCTATGGCTACACCTTC. This gives the protein CASRRGQGSYGYTF.

This clonotype was observed once. The V and J genes are TRBV7-2 and TRBJ1-5; no firm D call. The CDR3 contains 19 residues. V was cut by 4 bases and J by 3 bases, with 25 bases left in between. From germline, CDR1 is SGHTA and CDR2 FQGNSA. The CDR3 region is CASSSGLGPLRGNNQPQHF. Written as DNA, the CDR3 is TGTGCCAGCAGCTCTGGTTTAGGCCCACTTCGTGGTAACAATCAGCCCCAGCATTTT.

This clonotype was detected ten times or more. The genes are TRBV18 and TRBJ1-1, with D hard to call. From germline, CDR1 is KGHSH and CDR2 LQKENI. V lost 6 bases, J lost 3 bases, and 11 bases lay in between. This CDR3 region has 13 residues. The CDR3 DNA reads as TGTGCCAGCTCCCCAAATCTGGACACTGAAGCTTTCTTT. It codes for CASSPNLDTEAFF.

The genes are TRBV4-3 and TRBJ2-3, with 9 bases lining up with TRBD1. The CDR3 is 16 residues long. V lost 4 bases to trimming and J lost 4 bases; unmatched junction nucleotides: 9. Germline CDR1 LGHNA, CDR2 YSLEER. In DNA, the CDR3 is TGCGCCAGCAGCCGAGGGACAGGGAGGGGAGCAGATACGCAGTATTTT. Its protein product is CASSRGTGRGADTQYF.

This clonotype was seen a handful of times. The CDR3 reads CASSLARWGLREQYF. CDR3 DNA: TGTGCCAGCAGCTTAGCCAGGTGGGGTCTCCGGGAGCAGTACTTC. The chain recombines TRBV7-9 with TRBJ2-7; no firm D call. With 0 bases removed from V and 7 bases from J, the gap between germline ends came to 16 bases. Germline values: CDR1 SEHNR, CDR2 FQNEAQ (reference sequence). The CDR3 consists of 15 residues. The variable domain in full, with the rest retrieved from reference TRBV7-9 and TRBJ2-7, is DTGVSQNPRHKITKRGQNVTFRCDPISEHNRLYWYRQTLGQGPEFLTYFQNEAQLEKSRLLSDRFSAERPKGSFSTLEIQRTEQGDSAMYLCASSLARWGLREQYFGPGTRLTVT.

This clonotype came up a few times. The rearrangement uses TRBV12-3 or TRBV12-4 and TRBJ2-1; D is undetermined. V lost 3 bases and J 10 bases, leaving 13 bases between the germline ends. The CDR3 has 13 amino acids. CDR3 protein: CASSFWGGGEQFF. The CDR3 bases are TGTGCCAGCAGTTTCTGGGGTGGTGGGGAGCAGTTCTTC.

This clonotype was seen many times. The V and J genes are TRBV28 and TRBJ1-6; 8 bases line up with TRBD1. The CDR3 spans 15 residues. Trimming took 2 bases from V and 7 from J; bases not matched to a gene: 4. The germline gives CDR1 MDHEN, CDR2 SYDVKM. This chain's CDR3 is CASSLDPGGNSPLHF. Here the CDR3 DNA reads TGTGCCAGCAGTTTAGATCCAGGGGGCAATTCACCCCTCCACTTT.

The rearrangement uses TRBV7-9 and TRBJ2-3; D possibly corresponds to TRBD2 (5 bases). CDR1 and CDR2 (germline): SEHNR, FQNEAQ (reference sequence). Trimming cost V 5 bases and J 4 bases, with 10 bases left between them. The CDR3 has 13 amino acids. Here the CDR3 DNA reads TGTGCCAGCAGCCTCGTCGGGGCAGATACGCAGTATTTT. Translated: CASSLVGADTQYF.

Regarding this clonotype: A read error may explain this, as a much larger clone is one base away. The chain is built from TRBV2 and TRBJ1-5; D gene uncertain. In germline, CDR1 is SNHLY, CDR2 FYNNEI. The CDR3 runs to 14 residues. Trimming pared 6 bases from V and 6 bases from J, leaving 15 bases between. The CDR3 coding sequence is TGTGCCAGCAGCCCAACGGGCAGATCTCAGCCCCAGCATTTT. Residues: CASSPTGRSQPQHF. The complete variable domain, with remaining parts taken from reference TRBV2 and TRBJ1-5, reads EPEVTQTPSHQVTQMGQEVILRCVPISNHLYFYWYRQILGQKVEFLVSFYNNEISEKSEIFDDQFSVERPDGSNFTLKIRSTKLEDSAMYFCASSPTGRSQPQHFGDGTRLSIL.

The chain combines TRBV4-1 with TRBJ2-5; the match to TRBD1 covers 8 bases. The CDR3 loop spans 15 amino acids. Germline V gene data show CDR1 as MGHRA and CDR2 as YSYEKL. With 4 bases clipped from V and 4 bases from J, the junction kept 8 bases outside the gene matches. DNA of the CDR3: TGCGCCAGCAGCCTCAGGACAGGGCCGGGAGAGACCCAGTACTTC. This sequence encodes CASSLRTGPGETQYF.